One sample yielded the 5 T cell receptor beta chains listed below, sequenced in a study of cytotoxic CD8 clonotypes in ibrutinib-treated CLL. Assay used: immunoSEQ multiplex PCR; TCRdb lists only in-frame clones, some missing. The table shows more than 11,000 clones, with more than 60% occurring only once. The sample here was PBMCs, taken before ibrutinib treatment. The source of these receptors is a human donor with chronic lymphocytic leukemia.

In this sample, this clone is medium-sized. The chain uses TRBV5-1 and TRBJ1-6; 7 bases align to TRBD1. This CDR3 is 14 amino acids long. Germline CDR1 is SGHRS and CDR2 is YFSETQ. Losses at the gene ends were 4 bases for V and 10 bases for J; bases not matched to a gene: 8. This chain's CDR3 is CASSLPSGGSPLHF. In nucleotides, the CDR3 is TGCGCCAGCAGCCTACCCTCAGGGGGGTCACCCCTCCACTTT.

The chain is built from TRBV11-2 and TRBJ1-2; 8 nucleotides align to TRBD1. CDR1 SGHAT and CDR2 FQNNGV come from the germline V gene. The CDR3 runs to 15 residues. V gave up 5 bases and J gave up 4 bases; unmatched junction bases: 9. CDR3 region: CASSTEGQAGYGYTF. In DNA form, the CDR3 reads TGTGCCAGCAGCACCGAGGGACAGGCGGGCTATGGCTACACCTTC.

The V call is TRBV25-1, the J call TRBJ1-2; D not certain. Trimming pared 1 base from V and 6 bases from J, leaving 6 bases between. CDR3 length: 12 residues. The V gene's germline CDR1 is MGHDK and CDR2 SYGVNS. The CDR3, as DNA: TGTGCCAGCAGTGAATCGGGTGATGGCTACACCTTC. This sequence encodes CASSESGDGYTF.

V is TRBV7-2 and J is TRBJ2-3; D call uncertain. V dropped 5 bases and J dropped 6 bases, with 9 bases sitting between them. CDR3 length: 12 amino acids. Germline values: CDR1 SGHTA, CDR2 FQGNSA. Here the CDR3 DNA reads TGTGCCAGCAGCCCCCGTCTGGATACGCAGTATTTT. Its protein is CASSPRLDTQYF.

V usage is TRBV27 and J usage is TRBJ2-2; a possible D gene is TRBD2 (6 bases). With 6 bases removed from V and 3 bases from J, the gap between germline ends came to 11 bases. Germline-derived CDR1 and CDR2 are MNHEY and SMNVEV (reference sequence). This CDR3 spans 14 amino acids. CDR3 amino acids: CASRWGVDTGELFF. The CDR3 nucleotides are TGTGCCAGCAGATGGGGGGTGGACACCGGGGAGCTGTTTTTT.